This T cell receptor (beta chain) emerged from a study of shared clonotypes between healthy human individuals. Measured with immunoSEQ multiplex PCR; TCRdb has only the in-frame clones, and not every one. The sample includes more than 400,000 clones, 70% to 85% seen only once; the top ten take around 12%. CDR3 length equals 15 residues. V lost 1 base to trimming and J lost 8 bases, with 15 bases between them. Germline V CDR1 and CDR2: LNHNV, YYDKDF (reference sequence). This TCR derives from a woman in her forties in good health. Some clones in this sample may be carry-over from other donors' samples. Sequenced input: PBMCs. The chain uses TRBV15 and TRBJ1-5, with D perhaps TRBD1 (5 bases). This CDR3 is CATSRGDGGREPQHF. The CDR3 DNA follows: TGTGCCACCAGCAGAGGGGACGGCGGGAGAGAGCCCCAGCATTTT.